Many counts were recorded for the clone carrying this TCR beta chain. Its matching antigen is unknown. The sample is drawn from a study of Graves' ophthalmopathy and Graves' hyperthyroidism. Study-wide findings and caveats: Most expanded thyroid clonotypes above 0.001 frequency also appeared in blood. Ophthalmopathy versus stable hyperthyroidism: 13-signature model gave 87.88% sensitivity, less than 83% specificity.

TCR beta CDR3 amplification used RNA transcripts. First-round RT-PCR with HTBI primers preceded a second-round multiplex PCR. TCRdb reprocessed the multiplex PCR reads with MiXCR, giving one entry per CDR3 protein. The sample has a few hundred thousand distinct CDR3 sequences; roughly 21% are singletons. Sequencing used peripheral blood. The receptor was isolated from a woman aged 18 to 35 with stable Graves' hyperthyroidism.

The CDR3 region is CASSEHQEETQYF. CDR3 nucleotides: TGTGCCAGCAGTGAACACCAGGAAGAGACCCAGTACTTC. The V and J genes are TRBV25-1 and TRBJ2-5; D is ambiguous. The length of the CDR3 is 13 residues. Germline V gene sequence: CDR1 MGHDK, CDR2 SYGVNS. Trimming stripped 2 bases from V and 3 bases from J, with 7 bases between.